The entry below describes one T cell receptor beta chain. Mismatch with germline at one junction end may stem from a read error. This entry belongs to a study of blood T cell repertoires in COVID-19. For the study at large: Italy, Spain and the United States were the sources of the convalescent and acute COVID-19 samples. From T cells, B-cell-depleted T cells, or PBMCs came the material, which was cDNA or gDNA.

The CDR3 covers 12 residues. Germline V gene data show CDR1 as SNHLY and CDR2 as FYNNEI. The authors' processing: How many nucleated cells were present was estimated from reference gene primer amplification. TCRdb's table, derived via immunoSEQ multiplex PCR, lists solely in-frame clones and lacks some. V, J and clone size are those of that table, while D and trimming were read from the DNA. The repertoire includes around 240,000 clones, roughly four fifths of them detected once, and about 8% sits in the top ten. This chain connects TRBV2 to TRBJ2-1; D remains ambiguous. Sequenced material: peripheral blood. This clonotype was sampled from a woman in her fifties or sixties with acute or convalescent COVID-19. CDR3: CASREGHNEQFF. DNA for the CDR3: TGTGCCAGCAGGGAAGGGCACAATGAGCAGTTCTTC.